The T cell receptor (beta chain) described here comes from a study of identifying expanded T cells in peripheral blood. Whole-study results and caveats: Across healthy donors, higher total template counts meant significantly greater approximately two-week count variance.

Details on this clone: Its matching antigen is unknown.

Germline values: CDR1 SQVTM, CDR2 ANQGSEA. The CDR3 is made up of 15 amino acids. V lost 0 bases, J lost 7 bases, and 5 bases stayed unmatched. Profiled with immunoSEQ multiplex PCR; TCRdb holds only in-frame clones, not every one. The data show 100,000 or so clones, approximately 89% seen once. This chain links TRBV29-1 with TRBJ2-1, with 11 bases that match TRBD2. Material for sequencing was blood. The TCR comes from a person between 18 and 75 years old in good health. The CDR3 nucleotides read TGCAGCGTTGAAGATAGCGGGGGGGCTCGGAATGAGCAGTTCTTC. It translates to CSVEDSGGARNEQFF.